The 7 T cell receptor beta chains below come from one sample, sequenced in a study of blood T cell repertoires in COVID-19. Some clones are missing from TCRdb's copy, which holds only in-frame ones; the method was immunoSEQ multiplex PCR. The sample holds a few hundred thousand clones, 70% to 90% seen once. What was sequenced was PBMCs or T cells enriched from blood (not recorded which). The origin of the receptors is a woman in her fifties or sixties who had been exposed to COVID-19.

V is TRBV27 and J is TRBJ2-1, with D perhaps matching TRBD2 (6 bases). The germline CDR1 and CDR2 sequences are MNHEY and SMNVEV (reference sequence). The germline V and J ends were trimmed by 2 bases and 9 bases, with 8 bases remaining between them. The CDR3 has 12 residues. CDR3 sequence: CASSLVGGEQFF. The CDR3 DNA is TGTGCCAGCAGTTTAGTGGGGGGTGAGCAGTTCTTC.

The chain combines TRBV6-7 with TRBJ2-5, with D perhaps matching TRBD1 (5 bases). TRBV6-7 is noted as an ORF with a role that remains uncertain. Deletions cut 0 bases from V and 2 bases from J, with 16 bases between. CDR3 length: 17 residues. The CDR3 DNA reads TGTGCCAGCAGTTACTCGGCATTTTTTAGGGGACAAGAGACCCAGTACTTC. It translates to CASSYSAFFRGQETQYF.

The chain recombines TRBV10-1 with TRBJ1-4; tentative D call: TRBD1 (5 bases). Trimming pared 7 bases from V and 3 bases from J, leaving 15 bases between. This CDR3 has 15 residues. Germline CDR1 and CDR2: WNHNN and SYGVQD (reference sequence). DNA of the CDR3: TGCGCCAGCATTGCGTTAGGGGAACCTAATGAAAAACTGTTTTTT. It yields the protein CASIALGEPNEKLFF.

CDR3 loop: CAWQLAGGDEQFF. The CDR3 coding sequence is TGTGCCTGGCAGCTAGCGGGGGGAGATGAGCAGTTCTTC. The rearrangement uses TRBV30 and TRBJ2-1, with 11 bases matching TRBD2. This CDR3 is built from 13 residues. J was trimmed by 8 bases and V by 5 bases; bases with no gene match: 5. From germline, CDR1 is GTSNPN and CDR2 SVGIG (reference sequence).

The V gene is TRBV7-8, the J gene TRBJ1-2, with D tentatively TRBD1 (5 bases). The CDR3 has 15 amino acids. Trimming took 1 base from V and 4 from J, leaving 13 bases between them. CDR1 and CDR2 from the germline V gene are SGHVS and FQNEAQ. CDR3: CASSLEGRGSYGYTF. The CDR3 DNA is TGTGCCAGCAGCTTAGAGGGCCGGGGGTCCTATGGCTACACCTTC. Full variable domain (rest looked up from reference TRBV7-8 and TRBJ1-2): GAGVSQSPRYKVAKRGQDVALRCDPISGHVSLFWYQQALGQGPEFLTYFQNEAQLDKSGLPSDRFFAERPEGSVSTLKIQRTQQEDSAVYLCASSLEGRGSYGYTFGSGTRLTVV.

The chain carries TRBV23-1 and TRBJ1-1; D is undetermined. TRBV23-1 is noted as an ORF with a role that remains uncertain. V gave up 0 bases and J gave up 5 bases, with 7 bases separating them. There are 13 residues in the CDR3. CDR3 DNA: TGCGCCAGCAGTCAATCATGGGAGACTGAAGCTTTCTTT. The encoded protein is CASSQSWETEAFF.

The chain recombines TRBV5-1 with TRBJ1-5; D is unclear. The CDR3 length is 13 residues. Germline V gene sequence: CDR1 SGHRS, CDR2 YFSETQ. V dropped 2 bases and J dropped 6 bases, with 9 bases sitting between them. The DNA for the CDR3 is TGCGCCAGCAGCTTCGGGGAGGGTCAGCCCCAGCATTTT. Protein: CASSFGEGQPQHF.